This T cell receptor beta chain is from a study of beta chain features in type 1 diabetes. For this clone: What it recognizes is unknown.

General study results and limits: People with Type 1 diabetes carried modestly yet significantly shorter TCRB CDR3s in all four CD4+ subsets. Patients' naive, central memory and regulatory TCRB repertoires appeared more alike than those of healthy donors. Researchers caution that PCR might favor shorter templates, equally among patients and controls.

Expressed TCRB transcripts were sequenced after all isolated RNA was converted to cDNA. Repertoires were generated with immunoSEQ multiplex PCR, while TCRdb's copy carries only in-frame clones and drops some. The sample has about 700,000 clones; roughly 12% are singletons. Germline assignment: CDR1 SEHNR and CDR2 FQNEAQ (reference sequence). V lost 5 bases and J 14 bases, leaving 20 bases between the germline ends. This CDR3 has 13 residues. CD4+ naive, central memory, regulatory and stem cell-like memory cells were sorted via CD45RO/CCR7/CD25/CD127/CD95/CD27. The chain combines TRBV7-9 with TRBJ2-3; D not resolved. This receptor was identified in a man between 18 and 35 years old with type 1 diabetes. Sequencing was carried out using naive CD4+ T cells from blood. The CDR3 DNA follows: TGTGCCAGCAGCCATGAAGTTGGTACGGGTTTGTATTTT. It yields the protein CASSHEVGTGLYF.